These 19 T cell receptor beta chains were sequenced from one sample in a study of STAT3 mutations in large granular lymphocyte leukemia. The study's findings and limits: Every T-cell large granular lymphocyte leukemia patient had at least one immunodominant TCR beta clonotype.

Method: immunoSEQ multiplex PCR; TCRdb's copy keeps in-frame clones and lacks some. The sample lists roughly 22,000 clones; 94% were seen once. What these receptors recognize is not known. Input material: peripheral blood mononuclear cells. The source is a middle-aged man with T-cell large granular lymphocyte leukemia. Some clones in this sample may be carry-over from other donors' samples.

This clone appeared a single time. The chain couples TRBV5-1 to TRBJ2-7; TRBD2 is a possible D gene (5 bases). CDR1 and CDR2 (germline): SGHRS, YFSETQ. The CDR3 is 12 amino acids. With 1 base removed from V and 6 bases from J, the gap between germline ends came to 8 bases. In DNA, the CDR3 is TGCGCCAGCAGCTTGATGGGGAGCGAGCAGTACTTC. Translation: CASSLMGSEQYF.

V is TRBV5-4 and J is TRBJ1-1; D unclear. Deletions cut 0 bases from V and 4 bases from J, with 16 bases between. CDR3 length: 16 amino acids. CDR1 SGHNT and CDR2 YYREEE come from the germline V gene (reference sequence). The CDR3 sequence is CASSLGGRSFSTEAFF. CDR3 bases: TGTGCCAGCAGCTTGGGCGGCAGGTCTTTCTCCACTGAAGCTTTCTTT.

The chain links TRBV7-9 to TRBJ2-1, with TRBD2 matching over 9 bases. The germline V gene encodes CDR1 SEHNR and CDR2 FQNEAQ (reference sequence). The trim removed 2 bases at V and 7 bases at J, leaving 3 bases unmatched. This CDR3 has 14 amino acids. The CDR3 is CASSLPLAGNEQFF. In DNA, the CDR3 is TGTGCCAGCAGCTTACCGCTAGCGGGGAATGAGCAGTTCTTC.

This sequence joins TRBV6-5 and TRBJ2-7; D perhaps matches TRBD2 (6 bases). The CDR3 spans 11 residues. Germline V lookup: CDR1 MNHEY, CDR2 SVGAGI. Trimming removed 5 bases at V and 4 bases at J, with 6 bases between. The CDR3 DNA follows: TGTGCCAGCAGTCGGGGGTACGAGCAGTACTTC. Translated: CASSRGYEQYF.

The sample holds one count of this clone. The chain recombines TRBV10-3 with TRBJ2-7; D might be TRBD1 or TRBD2, each matching 5 bases. The CDR3 is 14 amino acids. Germline V gives CDR1 ENHRY, CDR2 SYGVKD. The ends were cut back, 4 bases at V and 4 bases at J, with 14 bases in the middle. The CDR3 region has the DNA TGTGCCATCAGTGGGGGACGAGTCCAATACGAGCAGTACTTC. This sequence encodes CAISGGRVQYEQYF.

This chain links TRBV10-2 with TRBJ2-7; the D call may be TRBD1 or TRBD2 (7 bases each). Per the germline V gene, CDR1 is WSHSY and CDR2 is SAAADI. V was pared by 0 bases and J by 8 bases, with 20 bases between. The CDR3 extends over 16 amino acids. CDR3 nucleotides: TGCGCCAGCAGTGAGTCGAAGGCAGGGACAGCGGGGAAGCAGTACTTC. It is translated as CASSESKAGTAGKQYF.

The count of this clone is one. The V call is TRBV5-4, the J call TRBJ2-7, with unresolved D. This CDR3 region has 16 residues. Germline V gene data show CDR1 as SGHNT and CDR2 as YYREEE (reference sequence). The V gene lost 0 bases and the J gene lost 0 bases, with 13 bases spanning the gap. The CDR3 DNA is TGTGCCAGCAGCTTGGGAGGCGGTTTAAGCTCCTACGAGCAGTACTTC. Its protein product is CASSLGGGLSSYEQYF.

This rearrangement joins TRBV7-8 to TRBJ1-6; D is unresolved. The germline V gene encodes CDR1 SGHVS and CDR2 FQNEAQ. CDR3 size: 18 residues. Trimming left V 6 bases short and J 0 bases short, with 18 bases between. CDR3 region: CASSVPLDRSSYNSPLHF. CDR3 bases: TGTGCCAGCAGTGTACCTTTGGACCGGAGCTCCTATAATTCACCCCTCCACTTT.

The V and J genes are TRBV7-9 and TRBJ1-2, with 8 bases identical to TRBD1. Per germline, CDR1 SEHNR and CDR2 FQNEAQ (reference sequence). Trimming took 5 bases from V and 7 from J; bases not matched to a gene: 9. CDR3 size: 14 residues. The CDR3: CASSTTGDGGGYTF. The DNA of the CDR3 is TGTGCCAGCAGCACGACAGGGGATGGAGGTGGCTACACCTTC.

J is TRBJ2-7 and V is TRBV15; 7 nucleotides line up with TRBD1. Germline assignment: CDR1 LNHNV and CDR2 YYDKDF (reference sequence). The CDR3 sequence is 14 residues long. The trim removed 5 bases at V and 4 bases at J, leaving 8 bases unmatched. The CDR3 region has the DNA TGTGCCACCAGCTATAACCGGGACAGTTACGAGCAGTACTTC. Protein product: CATSYNRDSYEQYF.

This chain uses TRBV5-1 with TRBJ1-1, with D perhaps TRBD1 (5 bases). This CDR3 spans 15 amino acids. Germline CDR1 and CDR2: SGHRS and YFSETQ. V lost 0 bases, J lost 4 bases, and 13 bases lay in between. Here the CDR3 reads CASSLALGRATEAFF. CDR3 coding DNA: TGCGCCAGCAGCTTGGCCCTGGGGCGCGCCACTGAAGCTTTCTTT. Supplemented by reference TRBV5-1 and TRBJ1-1, the full variable domain reads KAGVTQTPRYLIKTRGQQVTLSCSPISGHRSVSWYQQTPGQGLQFLFEYFSETQRNKGNFPGRFSGRQFSNSRSEMNVSTLELGDSALYLCASSLALGRATEAFFGQGTRLTVV.

The V and J genes are TRBV5-4 and TRBJ1-1, with 7 bases aligning to TRBD1. CDR3 length: 15 amino acids. The V gene end was trimmed by 0 bases and the J gene end by 1 base; junction bases not matched to a gene: 3. The germline V gene encodes CDR1 SGHNT and CDR2 YYREEE (reference sequence). CDR3 amino acids: CASSLADRENTEAFF. Here the CDR3 DNA reads TGTGCCAGCAGCTTGGCCGACAGGGAGAACACTGAAGCTTTCTTT. The full variable domain, with the rest looked up from reference TRBV5-4 and TRBJ1-1, is ETGVTQSPTHLIKTRGQQVTLRCSSQSGHNTVSWYQQALGQGPQFIFQYYREEENGRGNFPPRFSGLQFPNYSSELNVNALELDDSALYLCASSLADRENTEAFFGQGTRLTVV.

The V call is TRBV2, the J call TRBJ2-3, with D tentatively TRBD1 (6 bases). CDR1 and CDR2 from the germline V gene are SNHLY and FYNNEI. The CDR3 extends over 14 amino acids. V gave up 6 bases and J gave up 1 base, with 11 bases separating them. DNA for the CDR3: TGTGCCAGCAGACTGGCAGGGGGCACAGATACGCAGTATTTT. This sequence encodes CASRLAGGTDTQYF.

The V call is TRBV7-9, the J call TRBJ1-1; 8 nucleotides match TRBD1. Looked up from germline, CDR1 is SEHNR and CDR2 is FQNEAQ (reference sequence). The CDR3 spans 13 residues. Trimming at V came to 5 bases and at J to 4 bases, leaving 3 bases not matched to a gene. This CDR3 reads CASSGTGGTEAFF. The CDR3 DNA sequence: TGTGCCAGCAGCGGTACAGGGGGCACTGAAGCTTTCTTT.

The chain carries TRBV30 and TRBJ2-5; D gene ambiguous. Germline V lookup: CDR1 GTSNPN, CDR2 SVGIG (reference sequence). V was trimmed by 0 bases and J by 1 base, leaving 9 bases between them. This CDR3 has 14 residues. The CDR3: CAWSVALTQETQYF. CDR3 bases: TGTGCCTGGAGTGTAGCTCTCACCCAAGAGACCCAGTACTTC. The full variable domain, in which reference TRBV30 and TRBJ2-5 provide the parts outside the CDR3, is SQTIHQWPATLVQPVGSPLSLECTVEGTSNPNLYWYRQAAGRGLQLLFYSVGIGQISSEVPQNLSASRPQDRQFILSSKKLLLSDSGFYLCAWSVALTQETQYFGPGTRLLVL.

This chain uses TRBV5-1 with TRBJ2-3; the D is unclear. The germline V gene has CDR1 SGHRS and CDR2 YFSETQ. Trimming stripped 0 bases from V and 3 bases from J, with 8 bases between. The CDR3 length is 14 residues. The CDR3 coding sequence is TGCGCCAGCAGCTTGGACGGCAGGACAGATACGCAGTATTTT. Translating gives CASSLDGRTDTQYF.

The chain recombines TRBV30 with TRBJ1-6; D ambiguous. Germline loops: CDR1 GTSNPN, CDR2 SVGIG (reference sequence). Trimming removed 5 bases from V and 3 bases from J, with 11 bases in between. This CDR3 has 14 amino acids. DNA for the CDR3: TGTGCCTGGTCGGCGGGGAACTATAATTCACCCCTCCACTTT. This encodes CAWSAGNYNSPLHF.

The count of this clone is one. This chain joins TRBV5-1 and TRBJ2-2; D is uncertain. Trimming stripped 3 bases from V and 5 bases from J, with 11 bases between. The CDR3 contains 14 residues. Per the germline V gene, CDR1 is SGHRS and CDR2 is YFSETQ. In nucleotides, the CDR3 is TGCGCCAGCAGCTCCAGCCTGGAAACCGGGGAGCTGTTTTTT. This sequence encodes CASSSSLETGELFF.

The chain couples TRBV9 to TRBJ2-3; TRBD1 agrees at 10 bases. V lost 5 bases to trimming and J lost 6 bases; unmatched junction nucleotides: 9. The CDR3 has 15 residues. Germline V gene sequence: CDR1 SGDLS, CDR2 YYNGEE. CDR3 residues: CASRRGDRGGDTQYF. The CDR3 DNA reads as TGTGCCAGCAGGCGGGGGGACAGGGGAGGGGATACGCAGTATTTT. The complete variable domain, with remaining parts taken from reference TRBV9 and TRBJ2-3, reads DSGVTQTPKHLITATGQRVTLRCSPRSGDLSVYWYQQSLDQGLQFLIQYYNGEERAKGNILERFSAQQFPDLHSELNLSSLELGDSALYFCASRRGDRGGDTQYFGPGTRLTVL.